Given below is one T cell receptor (beta chain) in context. No antigen is known for it. This specimen belongs to a study of post-analysis software for immune sequencing data. Study information: Recorded disease courses covered relapsing-remitting, secondary progressive and progressive-relapsing multiple sclerosis. Some patients had no subtype annotation. Overall study findings and caveats: The normalized Chao1 diversity of multiple sclerosis patients was significantly lower than that of controls. TRBV5-6, TRBV5-1 and TRBV20-1 were among 4 or 5 TRBV segments more frequent in patients than controls. Under the F measure, samples that were prepared in one batch clustered strongly together.

Unique molecular identifiers tagged the TCR beta cDNA libraries. T cells numbering about 0.9 to 11 million yielded around 500,000 cDNA molecules. TCRdb redid the calling of the PCR reads with MiXCR, one entry per CDR3 protein. The sample contains 650,000 to 900,000 distinct CDR3 sequences, around 42% of which appear only once. Germline V gene data show CDR1 as SGHTA and CDR2 as FQGNSA. V lost 1 base, J lost 0 bases, and 2 bases stayed unmatched. This CDR3 spans 16 amino acids. V is TRBV7-2 and J is TRBJ2-1, with 8 bases that match TRBD2. The sequencing sample was made of blood. The source is a girl aged 5 to 17 with multiple sclerosis. The CDR3 here is CASSLVAGNSYNEQFF. CDR3 nucleotide sequence: TGTGCCAGCAGCTTAGTAGCGGGAAACTCCTACAATGAGCAGTTCTTC.